This T cell receptor beta chain was identified during a study of B cell selection in AIRE deficiency (dated by TCRdb to about 2019). Study-level background: A comparison of TCRbeta repertoires of sorted blood CD4+ conventional T cells and regulatory T cells was made between AIRE-deficient patients and healthy controls. The TCR-sequenced cohort comprised roughly five AIRE-deficient APECED patients and roughly five healthy control donors.

Points the paper makes about the study in general: In AIRE-deficient patients, Tconv and Treg cells had TCRBV gene usage, CDR3 length and TCR diversity comparable to those in healthy donors. Among under 4,500 shared Treg TCRbeta sequences, 30% to 40% were found to be shared only among healthy donors and approximately 9.3% only among patients, suggesting that Treg selection is less efficient in the absence of AIRE. Shared Treg sequences had shorter CDR3s, which reflects a bias toward rearrangements containing few non-templated nucleotide insertions. About 30.6% of the Treg TCRbeta sequences shared among healthy donors were detected in patient Tconv cells, suggesting that Treg-biased clones are diverted into the Tconv compartment. Only TCRbeta chains were sequenced, and about 35% of shared healthy-donor Treg sequences were also present in healthy Tconv cells, possibly due to differing TCRalpha chains.

About this clone: Its antigen remains unidentified. Qualities for individual bases were not recorded, and no much larger clone is one base off.

Conventional CD4 T cells were sorted as CD4+CD127+ cells. Control samples came from healthy donors unrelated to the patients. A FACSAria flow cytometer was used to sort the Tconv and Treg cells intended for TCRbeta sequencing. The sorted cells were collected in 5-ml round-bottom polystyrene tubes, and the dry cell pellets were frozen at -80 degrees C prior to sequencing. The immunoSEQ platform was used to sequence the TCRbeta chains. The published analysis was carried out like this. When conventional T cell repertoires were pooled, patients gave roughly 120,000 distinct in-frame TCRbeta sequences, while healthy donors gave fewer than 150,000. Public Treg TCRbeta sequences were defined as those shared by two or more individuals and were then searched for in Tconv repertoires. Differences between groups were assessed using Mann-Whitney U tests with Bonferroni-Dunn correction in GraphPad Prism 7.03. TCRdb retrieved this table from immuneACCESS and kept in-frame rearrangements only. Not all clones are present; in checked studies, unresolved V genes account for under half, and no reason is known for the remainder. The DNA gave D and trimming, while V, J and clone size come from that table. The sample table shows about 25,000 clones, and over 95% are seen once. The ten most abundant clones make up roughly 0.22% of the sample.

Looking up the germline V gene (reference sequence) yields CDR1 MNHEY and CDR2 SMNVEV. The CDR3 spans 14 residues, from the cysteine through the phenylalanine. CDR3 DNA is the only sequence kept; it has 42 bases, read in frame from the first base. Trimming costs V 5 bases and J 6 bases, and their ends lie 17 bases apart. The chain employs TRBV27 and TRBJ2-7; the D gene is not confidently resolved. This sequence originates from a human donor in good health. The material sequenced was CD4+CD127+ conventional T cells sorted from PBMCs. The DNA is as follows: TGTGCCAGCAGTGCAAGTTTCCCAGGCGGCGAGCAGTACTTC. Translation gives CASSASFPGGEQYF.